This T cell receptor (beta chain) originates from a study of Graves' ophthalmopathy and Graves' hyperthyroidism. Note on this clonotype: Its matching antigen is unknown.

V was pared by 3 bases and J by 9 bases, with 20 bases between. Germline V gene lookup returns CDR1 SNHLY and CDR2 FYNNEI. The length of the CDR3 is 15 residues. RNA transcripts provided the template for amplifying TCR beta CDR3 regions. First-round RT-PCR with HTBI primers preceded a second-round multiplex PCR. TCRdb recomputed calls from the multiplex PCR reads with MiXCR, one row per CDR3 protein. The data contain 580,000 or so distinct CDR3 sequences, roughly 39% of them singletons. Study observations and caveats: Among thyroid clonotypes expanded above 0.001 frequency, most also appeared in blood.

This receptor was identified in an adult man with Graves' hyperthyroidism. The specimen sequenced was peripheral blood or thyroid tissue (not recorded which). The chain is built from TRBV2 and TRBJ2-5; D gene uncertain. CDR3 nucleotide sequence: TGTGCCAGCAGTGAGGATCAGGATGCGAATCAGCCCCAGTACTTC. Translated, it gives CASSEDQDANQPQYF.